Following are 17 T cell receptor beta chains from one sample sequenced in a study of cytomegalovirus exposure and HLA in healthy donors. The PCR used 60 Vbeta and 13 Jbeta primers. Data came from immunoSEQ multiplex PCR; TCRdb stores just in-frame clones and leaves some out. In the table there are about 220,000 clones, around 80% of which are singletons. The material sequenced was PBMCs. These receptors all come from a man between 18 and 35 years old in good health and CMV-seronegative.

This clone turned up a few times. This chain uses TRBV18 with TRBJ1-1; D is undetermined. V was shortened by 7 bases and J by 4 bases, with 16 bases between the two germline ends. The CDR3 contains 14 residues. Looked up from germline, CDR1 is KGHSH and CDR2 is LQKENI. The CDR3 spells CASFGERPGTEAFF. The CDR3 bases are TGTGCCAGCTTCGGGGAACGGCCGGGCACTGAAGCTTTCTTT.

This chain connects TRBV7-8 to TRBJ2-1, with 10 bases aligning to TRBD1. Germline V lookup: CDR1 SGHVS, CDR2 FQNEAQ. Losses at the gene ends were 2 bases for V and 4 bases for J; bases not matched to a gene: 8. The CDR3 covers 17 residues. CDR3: CASSLFSGTGVYNEQFF. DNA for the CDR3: TGTGCCAGCAGCTTATTTTCCGGGACAGGGGTATACAATGAGCAGTTCTTC.

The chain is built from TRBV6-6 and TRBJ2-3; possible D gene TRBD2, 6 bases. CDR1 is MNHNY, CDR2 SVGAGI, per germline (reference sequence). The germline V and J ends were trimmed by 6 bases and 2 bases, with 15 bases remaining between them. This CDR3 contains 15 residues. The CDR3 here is CASSQLADYTDTQYF. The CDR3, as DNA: TGTGCCAGCAGCCAACTAGCTGACTACACAGATACGCAGTATTTT.

This CDR3 reads CASKGTVRNQPQHF. CDR3 nucleotides: TGTGCCAGCAAGGGGACAGTACGTAATCAGCCCCAGCATTTT. This rearrangement joins TRBV2 to TRBJ1-5; 7 bases are shared with TRBD1. The trim removed 7 bases at V and 4 bases at J, leaving 7 bases unmatched. Germline assignment: CDR1 SNHLY and CDR2 FYNNEI. The length of the CDR3 is 14 residues.

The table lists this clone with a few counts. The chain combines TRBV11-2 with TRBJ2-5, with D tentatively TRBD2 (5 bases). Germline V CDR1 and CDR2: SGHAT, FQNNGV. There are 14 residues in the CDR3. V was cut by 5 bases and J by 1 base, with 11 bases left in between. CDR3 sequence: CASSPGGSQETQYF. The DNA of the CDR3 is TGTGCCAGCAGCCCCGGTGGGAGCCAAGAGACCCAGTACTTC.

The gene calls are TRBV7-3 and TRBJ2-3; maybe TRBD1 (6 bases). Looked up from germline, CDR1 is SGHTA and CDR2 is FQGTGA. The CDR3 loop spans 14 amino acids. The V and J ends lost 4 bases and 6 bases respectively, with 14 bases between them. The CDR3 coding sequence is TGTGCCAGCAGCTCCTACACAGGGTTCGATACGCAGTATTTT. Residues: CASSSYTGFDTQYF. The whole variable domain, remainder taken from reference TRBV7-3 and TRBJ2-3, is GAGVSQTPSNKVTEKGKYVELRCDPISGHTALYWYRQSLGQGPEFLIYFQGTGAADDSGLPNDRFFAVRPEGSVSTLKIQRTERGDSAVYLCASSSYTGFDTQYFGPGTRLTVL.

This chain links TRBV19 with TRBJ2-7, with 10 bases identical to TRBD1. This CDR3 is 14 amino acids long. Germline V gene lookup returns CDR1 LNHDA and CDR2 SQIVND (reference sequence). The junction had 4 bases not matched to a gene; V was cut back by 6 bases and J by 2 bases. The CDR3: CASRDRGTTYEQYF. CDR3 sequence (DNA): TGTGCCAGTAGGGACAGGGGGACAACCTACGAGCAGTACTTC. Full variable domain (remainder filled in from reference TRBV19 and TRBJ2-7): DGGITQSPKYLFRKEGQNVTLSCEQNLNHDAMYWYRQDPGQGLRLIYYSQIVNDFQKGDIAEGYSVSREKKESFPLTVTSAQKNPTAFYLCASRDRGTTYEQYFGPGTRLTVT.

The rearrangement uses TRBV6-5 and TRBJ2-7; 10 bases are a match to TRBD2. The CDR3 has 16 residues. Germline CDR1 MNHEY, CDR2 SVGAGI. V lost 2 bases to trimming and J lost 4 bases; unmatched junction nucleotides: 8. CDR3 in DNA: TGTGCCAGCAGTTACGGCCCTAGCGGGAGTGGATACGAGCAGTACTTC. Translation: CASSYGPSGSGYEQYF.

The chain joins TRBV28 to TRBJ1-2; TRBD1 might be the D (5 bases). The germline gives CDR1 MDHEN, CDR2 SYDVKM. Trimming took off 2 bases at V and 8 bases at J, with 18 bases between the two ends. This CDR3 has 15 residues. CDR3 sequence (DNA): TGTGCCAGCAGTTTAGGGACTTCGGGAGGCCCCGGCTACACCTTC. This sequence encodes CASSLGTSGGPGYTF.

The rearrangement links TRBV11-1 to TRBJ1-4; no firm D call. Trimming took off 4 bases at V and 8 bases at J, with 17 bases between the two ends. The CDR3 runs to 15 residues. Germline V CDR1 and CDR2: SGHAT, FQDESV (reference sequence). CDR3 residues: CASSSERRPREKLFF. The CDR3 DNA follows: TGTGCCAGCAGCTCCGAAAGGCGGCCAAGGGAAAAACTGTTTTTT.

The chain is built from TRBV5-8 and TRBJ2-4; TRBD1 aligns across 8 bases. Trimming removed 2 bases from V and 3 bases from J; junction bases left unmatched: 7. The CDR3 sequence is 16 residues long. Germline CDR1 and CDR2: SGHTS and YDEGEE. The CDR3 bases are TGTGCCAGCAGCTTCCAGGGGGCGCTGGGCAAAAACATTCAGTACTTC. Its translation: CASSFQGALGKNIQYF.

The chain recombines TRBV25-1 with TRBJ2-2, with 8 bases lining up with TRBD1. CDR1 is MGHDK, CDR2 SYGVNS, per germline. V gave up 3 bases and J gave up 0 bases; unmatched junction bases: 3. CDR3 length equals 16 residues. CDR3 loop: CASSEQQGANTGELFF. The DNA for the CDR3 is TGTGCCAGCAGTGAGCAACAGGGGGCGAACACCGGGGAGCTGTTTTTT.

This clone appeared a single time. The CDR3 is CASSSGLAGGWGGELFF. The CDR3 DNA sequence: TGTGCCAGCAGTTCGGGACTAGCGGGAGGGTGGGGCGGGGAGCTGTTTTTT. The rearrangement links TRBV27 to TRBJ2-2; 16 nucleotides align to TRBD2. J gave up 7 bases and V 4 bases, and 6 bases lay outside the gene matches. Germline V gene data show CDR1 as MNHEY and CDR2 as SMNVEV (reference sequence). CDR3 length: 17 amino acids.

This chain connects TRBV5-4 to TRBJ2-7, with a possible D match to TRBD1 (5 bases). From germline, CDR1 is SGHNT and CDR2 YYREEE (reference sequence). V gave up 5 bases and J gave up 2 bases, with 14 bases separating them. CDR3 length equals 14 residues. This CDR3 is CASRLNQGPYEQYF. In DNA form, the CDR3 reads TGTGCCAGCAGGTTAAACCAGGGTCCCTACGAGCAGTACTTC.

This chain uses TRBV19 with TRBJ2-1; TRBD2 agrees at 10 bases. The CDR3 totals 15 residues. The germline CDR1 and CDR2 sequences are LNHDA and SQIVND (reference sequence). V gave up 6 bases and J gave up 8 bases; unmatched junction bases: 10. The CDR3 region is CASRLAGGSRDEQFF. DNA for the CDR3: TGTGCCAGTAGGTTAGCGGGAGGTTCTCGGGATGAGCAGTTCTTC.

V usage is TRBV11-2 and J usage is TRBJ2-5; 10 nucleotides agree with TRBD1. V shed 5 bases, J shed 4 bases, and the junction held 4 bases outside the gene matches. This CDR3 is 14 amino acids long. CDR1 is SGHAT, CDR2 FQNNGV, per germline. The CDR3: CASSVDRGRETQYF. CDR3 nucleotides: TGTGCCAGCAGCGTGGACAGGGGGAGAGAGACCCAGTACTTC.

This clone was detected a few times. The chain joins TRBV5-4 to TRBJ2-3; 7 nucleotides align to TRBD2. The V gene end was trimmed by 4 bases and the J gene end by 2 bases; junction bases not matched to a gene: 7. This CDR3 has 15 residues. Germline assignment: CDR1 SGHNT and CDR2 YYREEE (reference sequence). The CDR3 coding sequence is TGTGCCAGCAGCCCCCCCGGGACTATCACAGATACGCAGTATTTT. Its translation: CASSPPGTITDTQYF.